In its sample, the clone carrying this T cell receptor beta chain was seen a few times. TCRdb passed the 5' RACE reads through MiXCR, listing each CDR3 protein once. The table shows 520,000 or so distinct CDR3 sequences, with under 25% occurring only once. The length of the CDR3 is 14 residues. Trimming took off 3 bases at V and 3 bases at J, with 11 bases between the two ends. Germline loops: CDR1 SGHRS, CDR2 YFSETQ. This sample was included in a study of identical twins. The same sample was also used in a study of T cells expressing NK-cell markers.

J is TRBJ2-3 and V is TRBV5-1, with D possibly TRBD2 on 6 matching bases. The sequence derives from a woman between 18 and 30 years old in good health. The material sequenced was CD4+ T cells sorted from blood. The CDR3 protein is CASSWGGTTDTQYF. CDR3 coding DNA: TGCGCCAGCAGCTGGGGTGGGACTACAGATACGCAGTATTTT.